The T cell receptor beta chain under discussion was sequenced for a study of blood T cell repertoires in COVID-19 (dated by TCRdb to 2018 to 2021). In the study overall: Samples covering the acute and convalescent phases of COVID-19 were provided by collaborators in the United States, Italy and Spain. Deeply sampled blood TCRbeta repertoires from subjects exposed to, actively infected with, or recovered from COVID-19 were included in the dataset. The repertoires were released in a freely available public database intended as a resource for research on the immune response to SARS-CoV-2. A de-identified subject ID, COVID-19 status, age in years and sex were almost always included in the sample metadata. The material from the prospective study consisted of cDNA or gDNA derived from T cells, B-cell-depleted T cells, or PBMCs. The samples were drawn from two sources: the first 160 participants of the ongoing ImmuneRACE study, and over 950 subjects contributed by 6 global collaborators. Where available, HLA class I and class II types were taken from metadata supplied by the sample provider and were not determined by assay-based typing. The paper's findings and limits, for the study overall: How much clinical and demographic metadata was included differed by source and by participant, and the metadata was provided uncurated.

Notes on this clone: The target of this receptor is not known. No much larger clone exists at a distance of one base, and base qualities are not known.

One collaborating source in Seattle enrolled patients during active infection and followed them longitudinally through the course of disease. The collaborating institutions used their own protocols to collect whole blood in K2EDTA tubes. For TCRbeta analysis, collaborator samples were shipped as frozen whole blood, as isolated PBMCs, or as DNA extracted from either sample type. Relative to germline, V is 0 bases shorter and J is 1 base shorter, with 6 bases between their ends. The CDR3 has 14 amino acids, counting the end cysteine and phenylalanine. Of the read, only the CDR3 DNA is kept; its 42 bases are in frame from base 1. Per the germline V gene, MNHEY is the CDR1 and SVGAGI is the CDR2. TCRbeta CDR3 regions were amplified from genomic DNA using the immunoSEQ Assay, a bias-controlled multiplex PCR. In the authors' own workflow: The number of nucleated cells in each sample was estimated from the amplification of reference gene primers within the assay. To quantify the absolute abundance of each unique TCRbeta CDR3 rearrangement, sequence reads were collapsed and filtered. For each sample, productive Simpson clonality was calculated as the square root of Simpson's diversity index over productive rearrangements. The immuneACCESS repertoire file appears here via TCRdb, limited to in-frame rearrangements. These files lack a portion of the clones; in checked studies, under half of the deficit traces to unresolved V genes, and the cause of the others is not known. That table gives V, J and clone size, and the DNA gave D and trimming. The sample data list about 160,000 clones, and roughly 90% of these were observed just once. The top ten hold approximately 4.9% of the sample.

The specimen was peripheral blood. The source of this sequence is a man aged 25-45 years with COVID-19, enrolled during active disease. The chain joins TRBV6-5 to TRBJ1-1, with the D segment identity uncertain. The nucleotide sequence is given as TGTGCCAGCAGTTACTCCGGTTGGAACACTGAAGCTTTCTTT. Its product reads: CASSYSGWNTEAFF.